What follows are 20 T cell receptor beta chains derived from one specimen sequenced in a study of regulatory T cells in long-lasting Graves disease. Building of the TCR beta libraries involved iRepertoire HTBI primers and Arm-PCR of CDR3 regions. Using its own MiXCR run on the multiplex PCR reads, TCRdb lists one record per CDR3 protein. The sample records about 430,000 distinct CDR3 sequences, 15% being singletons. Sample time point: newly diagnosed GD, antithyroid drugs for less than 3 months. Researchers made the TCR library from RNA that was extracted from PBMCs. This same sample was also part of a study on T cells in Graves' hyperthyroidism and ophthalmopathy.

This specimen was peripheral blood mononuclear cells (PBMCs), taken at new diagnosis, from a patient treated with antithyroid drugs. Every receptor here comes from a middle-aged woman with Graves disease.

This clonotype was seen at least ten times. CDR3 amino acids: CSARDSGGYEQYF. The CDR3 nucleotides are TGCAGTGCTAGAGATTCGGGAGGCTACGAGCAGTACTTC. The J gene is TRBJ2-7, the V gene TRBV20-1; 7 nucleotides match TRBD2. Germline V gives CDR1 DFQATT, CDR2 SNEGSKA (reference sequence). This CDR3 region has 13 residues. J gave up 3 bases and V 0 bases, and 2 bases lay outside the gene matches.

The sample holds many counts of this clonotype. Compared with germline, one end of the junction differs, possibly owing to a read error. The gene calls are TRBV12-3 or TRBV12-4 and TRBJ2-7; D possibly corresponds to TRBD2 (6 bases). CDR3 length: 14 residues. The CDR3 sequence is CASSLLAIGGSVDF. In DNA form, the CDR3 reads TGTGCCAGCAGTCTCCTAGCGATTGGAGGTAGTGTAGACTTC.

This clonotype was found many times. This chain links TRBV2 with TRBJ1-1, with D perhaps TRBD1 (6 bases). This CDR3 has 14 residues. V lost 6 bases and J 6 bases, leaving 17 bases between the germline ends. Germline V lookup: CDR1 SNHLY, CDR2 FYNNEI. This chain's CDR3 is CASRDRTGFSEAFF. In DNA form, the CDR3 reads TGTGCCAGCAGAGATAGAACAGGGTTCTCTGAAGCTTTCTTT.

The chain employs TRBV10-3 and TRBJ2-3, with TRBD1 matching 9 bases. With 9 bases clipped from V and 2 bases from J, the junction kept 6 bases outside the gene matches. CDR1 ENHRY and CDR2 SYGVKD come from the germline V gene. The CDR3 loop spans 14 amino acids. CDR3: CAIWTGANTDTQYF. CDR3 nucleotides: TGTGCCATATGGACAGGGGCCAACACAGATACGCAGTATTTT.

The table lists this clonotype with many counts. V and J are TRBV3-1 and TRBJ1-1; D ambiguous. Germline CDR1 and CDR2: LGHDT and YNNKEL (reference sequence). The CDR3 covers 14 residues. Trimming shortened V by 3 bases and J by 0 bases, and 8 bases separated the two germline ends. CDR3 region: CASSQFGMNTEAFF. The CDR3 DNA is TGTGCCAGCAGCCAGTTTGGGATGAACACTGAAGCTTTCTTT. Supplemented by reference TRBV3-1 and TRBJ1-1, the full variable domain reads DTAVSQTPKYLVTQMGNDKSIKCEQNLGHDTMYWYKQDSKKFLKIMFSYNNKELIINETVPNRFSPKSPDKAHLNLHINSLELGDSAVYFCASSQFGMNTEAFFGQGTRLTVV.

This rearrangement joins TRBV6-5 to TRBJ2-3; TRBD2 agrees at 7 bases. The J segment lost 0 bases and the V segment lost 0 bases, leaving 6 bases of the junction unmatched. Germline V gives CDR1 MNHEY, CDR2 SVGAGI. CDR3 length: 17 amino acids. CDR3 in DNA: TGTGCCAGCAGTTACTCGAAAGGCGGGAGTAGCACAGATACGCAGTATTTT. Protein: CASSYSKGGSSTDTQYF.

The chain links TRBV7-8 to TRBJ1-2, with D perhaps matching TRBD1 (6 bases). The germline gives CDR1 SGHVS, CDR2 FQNEAQ. V was pared by 1 base and J by 6 bases, with 12 bases between. There are 14 residues in the CDR3. CDR3 region: CASSLVRRGDGYTF. The CDR3 nucleotides read TGTGCCAGCAGCTTAGTGCGCAGGGGTGATGGCTACACCTTC.

This clonotype was recorded a few times. The rearrangement joins TRBV20-1 to TRBJ2-3, with D possibly TRBD1 on 5 matching bases. Judging by the DNA end, TRBJ2-5 fits better; the J call may be wrong. Per germline, CDR1 DFQATT and CDR2 SNEGSKA (reference sequence). The CDR3 covers 12 residues. CDR3 residues: CSARQTQETQYF. In DNA form, the CDR3 reads TGCAGTGCGCGACAGACACAAGAGACCCAGTACTTC.

The V call is TRBV29-1, the J call TRBJ2-5; 11 positions agree with TRBD1. This CDR3 region has 14 residues. The V gene's germline CDR1 is SQVTM and CDR2 ANQGSEA. V was pared by 4 bases and J by 5 bases, with 6 bases of the junction left unmatched. CDR3 sequence (DNA): TGCAGCGTTGGCCGGACAGGGGGCAGGGAGACCCAGTACTTC. This sequence encodes CSVGRTGGRETQYF.

This clonotype was counted many times. The chain couples TRBV27 to TRBJ2-1; 12 bases agree with TRBD2. The CDR3 is 16 amino acids. The V gene's germline CDR1 is MNHEY and CDR2 SMNVEV (reference sequence). V lost 6 bases to trimming and J lost 7 bases; unmatched junction nucleotides: 10. Here the CDR3 reads CASSWTSGNERNEQFF. CDR3 sequence (DNA): TGTGCCAGCAGCTGGACTAGCGGGAACGAGAGGAATGAGCAGTTCTTC.

This clonotype was seen ten or more times. The V gene is TRBV9, the J gene TRBJ2-1; 8 bases match TRBD2. The CDR3 has 15 residues. Looked up from germline, CDR1 is SGDLS and CDR2 is YYNGEE. With 0 bases clipped from V and 3 bases from J, the junction kept 2 bases outside the gene matches. The CDR3 region is CASSVGSGNYNEQFF. The CDR3 DNA sequence: TGTGCCAGCAGCGTAGGTAGCGGGAACTACAATGAGCAGTTCTTC.

The sample holds one count of this clonotype. The chain uses TRBV28 and TRBJ1-4; TRBD1 matches 7 bases. The V gene's germline CDR1 is MDHEN and CDR2 SYDVKM. Unmatched junction bases numbered 12, after V lost 5 bases and J lost 6 bases. The CDR3 runs to 16 residues. The CDR3 DNA sequence: TGTGCCAGCAGTCCCCCTGTCGGGACAGCCCATGAAAAACTGTTTTTT. This sequence encodes CASSPPVGTAHEKLFF. Full variable domain (rest looked up from reference TRBV28 and TRBJ1-4): DVKVTQSSRYLVKRTGEKVFLECVQDMDHENMFWYRQDPGLGLRLIYFSYDVKMKEKGDIPEGYSVSREKKERFSLILESASTNQTSMYLCASSPPVGTAHEKLFFGSGTQLSVL.

V usage is TRBV6-1 and J usage is TRBJ1-2; D remains ambiguous. The CDR3 sequence is 17 residues long. The germline CDR1 and CDR2 sequences are MNHNS and SASEGT. V dropped 8 bases and J dropped 7 bases, with 29 bases sitting between them. This chain's CDR3 is CASLSSLSSFEGSGYTF. The CDR3 DNA sequence: TGTGCCAGCTTAAGCTCCCTGTCTTCGTTTGAAGGTAGTGGCTACACCTTC.

This clonotype was detected once. A single base separates this from a much larger clone, so it may be a read error. The gene calls are TRBV12-3 or TRBV12-4 and TRBJ2-1; 11 nucleotides line up with TRBD2. The CDR3 contains 17 residues. In DNA, the CDR3 is TGTGCCAGCAGTTCCTCCAGCGGGACTAGCGGTTACAATGAGCAGCTCTTC. This codes for CASSSSSGTSGYNEQLF.

This clonotype showed up just a few times. V gene TRBV20-1 combines with J gene TRBJ2-7; no clear D. The V and J ends lost 6 bases and 2 bases respectively, with 14 bases between them. This CDR3 has 13 residues. Germline V lookup: CDR1 DFQATT, CDR2 SNEGSKA (reference sequence). The CDR3 DNA sequence: TGCAGTGCCCGTATGGGCTATCCCTACGAGCAGTACTTC. Its translation: CSARMGYPYEQYF.

This clonotype was counted at least ten times. V is TRBV7-9 and J is TRBJ2-1, with D tentatively TRBD1 or TRBD2 (5 bases each). V was pared by 7 bases and J by 5 bases, with 15 bases between. This CDR3 has 14 amino acids. Germline V gene sequence: CDR1 SEHNR, CDR2 FQNEAQ (reference sequence). CDR3 sequence (DNA): TGTGCCAGCACCTTTGGTGGGGGTCACAATGAGCAGTTCTTC. It encodes CASTFGGGHNEQFF. The full variable domain, its missing parts supplied by reference TRBV7-9 and TRBJ2-1, is DTGVSQNPRHKITKRGQNVTFRCDPISEHNRLYWYRQTLGQGPEFLTYFQNEAQLEKSRLLSDRFSAERPKGSFSTLEIQRTEQGDSAMYLCASTFGGGHNEQFFGPGTRLTVL.

In its sample, this clonotype was seen many times. The rearrangement joins TRBV19 to TRBJ2-2, with 7 bases lining up with TRBD2. The V gene end was trimmed by 1 base and the J gene end by 5 bases; junction bases not matched to a gene: 4. The V gene's germline CDR1 is LNHDA and CDR2 SQIVND (reference sequence). This CDR3 comprises 15 residues. As DNA, the CDR3 is TGTGCCAGTAGTATAGGGCATAGCGGGACCGGGGAGCTGTTTTTT. Its protein is CASSIGHSGTGELFF.

A few counts support this clonotype. The rearrangement links TRBV20-1 to TRBJ2-3, with D possibly called TRBD1 or TRBD2 (5 bases each). Trimming took 6 bases from V and 4 from J, leaving 17 bases between them. The length of the CDR3 is 14 residues. From germline, CDR1 is DFQATT and CDR2 SNEGSKA (reference sequence). DNA for the CDR3: TGCAGTGCCCGGGGCATACAGGTGGCAGATACGCAGTATTTT. Its protein product is CSARGIQVADTQYF.

This clonotype occurred a few times. This rearrangement joins TRBV4-2 to TRBJ1-2, with D maybe TRBD1 (6 bases). This CDR3 has 15 amino acids. Trimming shortened V by 3 bases and J by 9 bases, and 20 bases separated the two germline ends. The germline gives CDR1 LGHNA, CDR2 YNFKEQ. In DNA form, the CDR3 reads TGTGCCAGCAGCCAGTTCTCCCGGGGGGCGGATAGCTACACCTTC. Protein product: CASSQFSRGADSYTF.

As concerns this clonotype: The junction shows a germline mismatch at one end, possibly a read error. V is TRBV19 and J is TRBJ2-1; unclear D gene. The CDR3 contains 13 residues. Germline lookup yields CDR1 LNHDA and CDR2 SQIVND (reference sequence). CDR3 residues: CASSTGMYNGQFF. The CDR3 bases are TGTGCCAGTAGTACTGGGATGTACAATGGGCAGTTCTTC.